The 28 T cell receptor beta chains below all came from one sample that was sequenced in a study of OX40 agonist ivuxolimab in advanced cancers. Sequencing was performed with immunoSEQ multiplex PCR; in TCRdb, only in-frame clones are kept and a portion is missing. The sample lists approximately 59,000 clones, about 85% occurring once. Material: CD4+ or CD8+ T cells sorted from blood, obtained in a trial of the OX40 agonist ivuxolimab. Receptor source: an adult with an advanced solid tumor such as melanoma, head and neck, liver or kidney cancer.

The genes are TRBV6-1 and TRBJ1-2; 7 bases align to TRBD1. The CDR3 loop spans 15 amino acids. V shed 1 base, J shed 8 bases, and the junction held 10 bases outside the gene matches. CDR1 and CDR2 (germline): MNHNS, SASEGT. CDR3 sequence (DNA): TGTGCCAGCAGTGAAGGTGAAAACAGGGGTAGAGGCTACACCTTC. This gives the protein CASSEGENRGRGYTF.

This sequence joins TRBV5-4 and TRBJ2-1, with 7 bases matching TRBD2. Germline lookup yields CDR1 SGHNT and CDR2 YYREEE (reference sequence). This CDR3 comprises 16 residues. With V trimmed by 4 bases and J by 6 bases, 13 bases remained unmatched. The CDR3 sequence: CASSHGSAGWGNEQFF. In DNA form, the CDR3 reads TGTGCCAGCAGCCATGGTTCAGCGGGGTGGGGCAATGAGCAGTTCTTC.

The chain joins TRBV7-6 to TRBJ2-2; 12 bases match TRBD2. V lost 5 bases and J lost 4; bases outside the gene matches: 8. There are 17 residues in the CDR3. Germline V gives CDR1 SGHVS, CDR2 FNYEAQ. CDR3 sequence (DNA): TGTGCCAGCAGCCCCCGGCTAGCGGGGGGGGGCACCGGGGAGCTGTTTTTT. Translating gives CASSPRLAGGGTGELFF.

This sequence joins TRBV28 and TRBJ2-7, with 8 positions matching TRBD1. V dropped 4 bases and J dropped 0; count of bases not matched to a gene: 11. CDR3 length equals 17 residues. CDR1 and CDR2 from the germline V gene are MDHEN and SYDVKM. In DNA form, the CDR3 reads TGTGCCAGCAGTTCAAAAGCCGGGACAGGAAGCTCCTACGAGCAGTACTTC. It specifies CASSSKAGTGSSYEQYF.

The CDR3 DNA sequence: TGCGCCAGCAGCTTGGACAGGCCCCCTAATGAAAAACTGTTTTTT. Translating it yields CASSLDRPPNEKLFF. This sequence joins TRBV5-1 and TRBJ1-4; a weak D match, TRBD1 (5 bases). In germline, CDR1 is SGHRS, CDR2 YFSETQ. The V gene lost 0 bases and the J gene lost 3 bases, with 9 bases spanning the gap. This CDR3 has 15 residues.

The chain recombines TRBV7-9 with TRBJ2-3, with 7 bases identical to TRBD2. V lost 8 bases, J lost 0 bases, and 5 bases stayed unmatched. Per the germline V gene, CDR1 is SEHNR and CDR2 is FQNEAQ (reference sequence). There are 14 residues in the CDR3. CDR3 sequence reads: CASGTSASTDTQYF. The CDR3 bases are TGTGCCAGCGGAACTAGCGCTAGCACAGATACGCAGTATTTT.

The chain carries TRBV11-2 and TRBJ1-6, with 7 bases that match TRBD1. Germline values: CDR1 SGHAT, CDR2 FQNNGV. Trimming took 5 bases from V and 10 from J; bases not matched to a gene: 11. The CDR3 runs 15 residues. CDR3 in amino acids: CASSLQGVEGSPLHF. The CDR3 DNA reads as TGTGCCAGCAGCCTCCAGGGGGTCGAGGGGTCACCCCTCCACTTT.

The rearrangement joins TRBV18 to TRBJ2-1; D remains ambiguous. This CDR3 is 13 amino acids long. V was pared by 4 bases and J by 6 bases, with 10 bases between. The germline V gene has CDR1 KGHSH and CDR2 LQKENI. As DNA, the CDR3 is TGTGCCAGCTCACTCTCCATGGGCAATGAGCAGTTCTTC. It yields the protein CASSLSMGNEQFF.

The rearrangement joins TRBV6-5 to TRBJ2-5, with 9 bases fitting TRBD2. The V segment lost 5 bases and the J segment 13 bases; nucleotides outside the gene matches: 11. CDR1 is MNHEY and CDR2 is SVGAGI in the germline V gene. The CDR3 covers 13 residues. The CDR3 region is CASSPPGAGGTYF. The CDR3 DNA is TGTGCCAGCAGTCCGCCGGGAGCGGGAGGCACGTACTTC.

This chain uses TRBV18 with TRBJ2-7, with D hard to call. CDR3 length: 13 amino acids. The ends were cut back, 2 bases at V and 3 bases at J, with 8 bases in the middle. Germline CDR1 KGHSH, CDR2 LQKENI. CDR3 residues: CASSPGVHYEQYF. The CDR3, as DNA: TGTGCCAGCTCACCAGGGGTACACTACGAGCAGTACTTC.

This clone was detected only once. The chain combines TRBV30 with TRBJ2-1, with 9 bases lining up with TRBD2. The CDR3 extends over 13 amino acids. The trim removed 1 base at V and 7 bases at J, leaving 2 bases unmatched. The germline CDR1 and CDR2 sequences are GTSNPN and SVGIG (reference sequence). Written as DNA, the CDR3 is TGTGCCTGGAGTGGCCTAGCGGGGAATGAGCAGTTCTTC. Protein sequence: CAWSGLAGNEQFF.

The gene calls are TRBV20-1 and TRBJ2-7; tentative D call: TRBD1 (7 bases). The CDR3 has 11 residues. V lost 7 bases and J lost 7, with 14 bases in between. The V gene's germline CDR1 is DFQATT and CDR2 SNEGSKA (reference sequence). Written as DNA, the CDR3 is TGCAGTGGCAGGGGGGTGGGGGAGCAGTACTTC. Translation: CSGRGVGEQYF.

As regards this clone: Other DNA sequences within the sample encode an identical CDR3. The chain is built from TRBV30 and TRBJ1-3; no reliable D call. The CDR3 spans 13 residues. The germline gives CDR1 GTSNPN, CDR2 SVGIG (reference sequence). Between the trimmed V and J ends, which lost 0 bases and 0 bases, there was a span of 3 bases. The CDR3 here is CAWSVNSGNTIYF. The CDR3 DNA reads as TGTGCCTGGAGTGTCAACTCTGGAAACACCATATATTTT.

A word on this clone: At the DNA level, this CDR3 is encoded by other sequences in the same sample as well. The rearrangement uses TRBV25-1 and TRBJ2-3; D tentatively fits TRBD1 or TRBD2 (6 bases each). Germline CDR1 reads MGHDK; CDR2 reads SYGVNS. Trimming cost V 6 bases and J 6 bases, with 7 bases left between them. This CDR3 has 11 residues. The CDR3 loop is CASRGGDTQYF. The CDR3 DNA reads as TGTGCCAGCAGAGGGGGGGATACGCAGTATTTT. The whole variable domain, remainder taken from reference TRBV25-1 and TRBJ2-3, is EADIYQTPRYLVIGTGKKITLECSQTMGHDKMYWYQQDPGMELHLIHYSYGVNSTEKGDLSSESTVSRIRTEHFPLTLESARPSHTSQYLCASRGGDTQYFGPGTRLTVL.

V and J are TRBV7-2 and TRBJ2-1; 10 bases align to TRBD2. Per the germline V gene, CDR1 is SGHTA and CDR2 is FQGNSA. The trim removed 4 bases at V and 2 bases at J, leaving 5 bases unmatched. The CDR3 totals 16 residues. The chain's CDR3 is CASSSVAGGPYNEQFF. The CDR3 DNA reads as TGTGCCAGCAGCTCCGTAGCGGGAGGCCCCTACAATGAGCAGTTCTTC.

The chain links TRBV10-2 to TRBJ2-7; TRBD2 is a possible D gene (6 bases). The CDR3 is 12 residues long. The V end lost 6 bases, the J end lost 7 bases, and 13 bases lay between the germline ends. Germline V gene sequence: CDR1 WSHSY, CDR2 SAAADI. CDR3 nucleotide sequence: TGCGCCAGCAGCGCTGGGGGGTGGGAGCAGTACTTC. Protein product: CASSAGGWEQYF.

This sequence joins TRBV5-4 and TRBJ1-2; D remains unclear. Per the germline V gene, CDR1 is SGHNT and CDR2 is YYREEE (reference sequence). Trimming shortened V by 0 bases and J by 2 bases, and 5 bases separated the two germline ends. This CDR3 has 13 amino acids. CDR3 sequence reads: CASSLVENYGYTF. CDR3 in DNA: TGTGCCAGCAGCTTGGTGGAAAACTATGGCTACACCTTC.

CDR3 coding DNA: TGTGCCAGCAGCTTATCGAGCCTTGAAGCTTTCTTT. Protein product: CASSLSSLEAFF. The chain carries TRBV11-2 and TRBJ1-1; no clear D gene. V lost 2 bases and J 7 bases, leaving 8 bases between the germline ends. CDR3 length equals 12 residues. Germline V gene sequence: CDR1 SGHAT, CDR2 FQNNGV.

CDR3 amino acids: CASSLDGRAYNEQFF. The CDR3 bases are TGTGCCAGCAGCTTAGATGGGAGGGCGTACAATGAGCAGTTCTTC. The rearrangement links TRBV11-3 to TRBJ2-1; 7 nucleotides agree with TRBD2. The germline gives CDR1 SGHNT, CDR2 YENEEA. The CDR3 spans 15 residues. Losses at the gene ends were 0 bases for V and 4 bases for J; bases not matched to a gene: 3.

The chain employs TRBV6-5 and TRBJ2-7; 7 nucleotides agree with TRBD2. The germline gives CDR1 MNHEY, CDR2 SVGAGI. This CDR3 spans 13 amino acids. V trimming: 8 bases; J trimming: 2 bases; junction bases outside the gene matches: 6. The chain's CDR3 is CASQREATYEQYF. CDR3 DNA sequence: TGTGCCAGCCAACGGGAGGCCACCTACGAGCAGTACTTC.

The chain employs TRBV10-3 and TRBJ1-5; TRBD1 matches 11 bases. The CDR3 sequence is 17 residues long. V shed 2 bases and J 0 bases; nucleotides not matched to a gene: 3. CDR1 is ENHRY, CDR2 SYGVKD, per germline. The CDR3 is CAISEGQGADSNQPQHF. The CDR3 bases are TGTGCCATCAGTGAGGGACAGGGGGCGGATAGCAATCAGCCCCAGCATTTT.

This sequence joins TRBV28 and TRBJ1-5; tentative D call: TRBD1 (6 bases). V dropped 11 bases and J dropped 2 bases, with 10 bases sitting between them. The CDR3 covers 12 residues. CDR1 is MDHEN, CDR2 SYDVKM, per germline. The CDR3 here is CASQGGNQPQHF. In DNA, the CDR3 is TGTGCCTCACAGGGAGGCAATCAGCCCCAGCATTTT. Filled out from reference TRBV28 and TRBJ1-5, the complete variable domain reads DVKVTQSSRYLVKRTGEKVFLECVQDMDHENMFWYRQDPGLGLRLIYFSYDVKMKEKGDIPEGYSVSREKKERFSLILESASTNQTSMYLCASQGGNQPQHFGDGTRLSIL.

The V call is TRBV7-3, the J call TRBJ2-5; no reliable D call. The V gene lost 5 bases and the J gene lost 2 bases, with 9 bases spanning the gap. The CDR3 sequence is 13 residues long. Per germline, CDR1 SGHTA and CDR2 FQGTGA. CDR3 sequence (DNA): TGTGCCAGCAGCCCCTCCTCACAAGAGACCCAGTACTTC. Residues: CASSPSSQETQYF.

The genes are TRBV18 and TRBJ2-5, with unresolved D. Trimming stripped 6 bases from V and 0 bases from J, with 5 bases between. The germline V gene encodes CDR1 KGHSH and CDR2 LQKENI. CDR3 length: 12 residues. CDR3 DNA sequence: TGTGCCAGCTCCTCGTACCAAGAGACCCAGTACTTC. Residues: CASSSYQETQYF.

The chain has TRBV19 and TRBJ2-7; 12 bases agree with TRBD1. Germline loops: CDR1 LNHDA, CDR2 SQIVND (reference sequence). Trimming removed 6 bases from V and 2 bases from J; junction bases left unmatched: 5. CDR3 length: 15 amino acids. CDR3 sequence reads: CASRAGTGGAYEQYF. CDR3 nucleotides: TGTGCCAGTAGGGCCGGGACAGGGGGCGCCTACGAGCAGTACTTC.

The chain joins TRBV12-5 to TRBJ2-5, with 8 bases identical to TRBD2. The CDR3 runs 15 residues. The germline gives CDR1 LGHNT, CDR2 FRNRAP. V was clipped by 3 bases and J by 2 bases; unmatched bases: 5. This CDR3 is CASGFNSGGQETQYF. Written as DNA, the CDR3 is TGTGCTAGTGGTTTCAATTCGGGAGGGCAAGAGACCCAGTACTTC.

The CDR3 spells CASSPGPWGYEQYF. CDR3 coding DNA: TGCGCCAGCAGCCCTGGGCCTTGGGGCTACGAGCAGTACTTC. The chain joins TRBV4-1 to TRBJ2-5; D uncertain. The last part of the DNA fits TRBJ2-7 better; the J call may be wrong. Germline V gene sequence: CDR1 MGHRA, CDR2 YSYEKL. This CDR3 is 14 amino acids long.

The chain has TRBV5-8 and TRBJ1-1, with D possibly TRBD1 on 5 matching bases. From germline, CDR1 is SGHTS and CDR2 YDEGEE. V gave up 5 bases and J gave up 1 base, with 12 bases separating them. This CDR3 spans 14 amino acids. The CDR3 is CASRLETENTEAFF. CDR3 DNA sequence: TGTGCCAGCAGACTTGAGACAGAGAACACTGAAGCTTTCTTT.